This entry lists 25 T cell receptor beta chains sequenced from one sample in a study of technical replicates of blood from a few donors. Here immunoSEQ multiplex PCR was the method, and the copy in TCRdb shows in-frame clones only, minus some. The sample carries about 93,000 clones, about 95% recorded once. The sample was T cells isolated from PBMCs. The receptors derive from a human donor in good health.

This chain joins TRBV27 and TRBJ1-3; D ambiguous. Germline lookup yields CDR1 MNHEY and CDR2 SMNVEV (reference sequence). The length of the CDR3 is 13 residues. V lost 6 bases and J lost 4, with 10 bases in between. Written as DNA, the CDR3 is TGTGCCAGCAGCTATAAGATCGGAAACACCATATATTTT. Encoded protein: CASSYKIGNTIYF.

The chain carries TRBV7-8 and TRBJ2-1; TRBD2 matches 8 bases. The CDR3 spans 13 residues. V was clipped by 5 bases and J by 6 bases; unmatched bases: 3. Germline V gene sequence: CDR1 SGHVS, CDR2 FQNEAQ. This chain's CDR3 is CASSPGLGNEQFF. CDR3 coding DNA: TGTGCCAGCAGCCCGGGACTAGGCAATGAGCAGTTCTTC.

The gene calls are TRBV4-2 and TRBJ1-5; tentative D call: TRBD1 (5 bases). The V gene's germline CDR1 is LGHNA and CDR2 YNFKEQ. V lost 1 base and J 7 bases, leaving 14 bases between the germline ends. The CDR3 consists of 15 residues. In nucleotides, the CDR3 is TGTGCCAGCAGCCAAGTATGGCAGGGTGACCAGCCCCAGCATTTT. Encoded protein: CASSQVWQGDQPQHF.

The rearrangement links TRBV28 to TRBJ1-2; D is possibly TRBD1 (5 bases). CDR3 length: 12 residues. The germline V and J ends were trimmed by 7 bases and 2 bases, with 8 bases remaining between them. Germline CDR1 MDHEN, CDR2 SYDVKM. CDR3: CASTPGNYGYTF. In DNA form, the CDR3 reads TGTGCCAGCACTCCAGGGAACTATGGCTACACCTTC.

J is TRBJ2-3 and V is TRBV6-5; 7 nucleotides match TRBD1. V gave up 8 bases and J gave up 1 base; unmatched junction bases: 6. CDR1 and CDR2 (germline): MNHEY, SVGAGI. The CDR3 extends over 14 amino acids. The CDR3 sequence: CASGYDRGTDTQYF. The CDR3 bases are TGTGCCAGCGGCTACGACAGGGGCACAGATACGCAGTATTTT.

The V and J genes are TRBV2 and TRBJ1-1; 8 nucleotides align to TRBD1. CDR1 is SNHLY, CDR2 FYNNEI, per germline. This CDR3 has 13 residues. V was pared by 8 bases and J by 5 bases, with 7 bases of the junction left unmatched. CDR3 bases: TGTGCCAGCGGAGGGGGACAGGAGACTGAAGCTTTCTTT. Translated, it gives CASGGGQETEAFF.

This chain joins TRBV27 and TRBJ1-2; the D gene is possibly TRBD1 (5 bases). This CDR3 region has 15 residues. Germline lookup yields CDR1 MNHEY and CDR2 SMNVEV (reference sequence). The V end lost 3 bases, the J end lost 8 bases, and 19 bases lay between the germline ends. The CDR3 coding sequence is TGTGCCAGCAGTTTGATGTTGGGGGGTCGGCTCGGCTACACCTTC. Encoded protein: CASSLMLGGRLGYTF.

The rearrangement links TRBV9 to TRBJ2-1; 10 nucleotides line up with TRBD1. Looked up from germline, CDR1 is SGDLS and CDR2 is YYNGEE. V lost 3 bases and J lost 0; bases outside the gene matches: 6. The length of the CDR3 is 17 residues. CDR3 sequence (DNA): TGTGCCAGCAGCGAGACAGGGGGCGCTGGCTCCTACAATGAGCAGTTCTTC. This sequence encodes CASSETGGAGSYNEQFF.

The chain is built from TRBV5-4 and TRBJ1-1; 9 positions agree with TRBD1. The CDR3 is made up of 15 amino acids. Trimming removed 2 bases from V and 2 bases from J; junction bases left unmatched: 4. Germline loops: CDR1 SGHNT, CDR2 YYREEE (reference sequence). CDR3 loop: CASSLPGQGNTEAFF. CDR3 sequence (DNA): TGTGCCAGCAGCTTACCGGGACAGGGAAACACTGAAGCTTTCTTT.

This clone has just one count. One junction end disagrees with the germline gene, perhaps due to a read error. This chain connects TRBV7-7 to TRBJ2-3; TRBD1 agrees at 7 bases. Germline CDR1 reads SSHAT; CDR2 reads FNYEAQ (reference sequence). This CDR3 contains 15 residues. The CDR3 protein is CASSLGQDRTDTQYF. CDR3 bases: TGTGCTAGCAGCTTAGGACAGGACCGCACAGATACGCAGTATTTT.

The rearrangement joins TRBV28 to TRBJ1-5; 10 bases match TRBD1. Germline CDR1 reads MDHEN; CDR2 reads SYDVKM. The CDR3 has 16 amino acids. J was trimmed by 7 bases and V by 6 bases; bases with no gene match: 12. The CDR3 reads CASRPAGTGVGQPQHF. The CDR3 bases are TGTGCCAGCAGGCCCGCCGGGACAGGGGTAGGGCAGCCCCAGCATTTT.

V usage is TRBV7-9 and J usage is TRBJ1-2; 10 bases are a match to TRBD1. Germline V gene lookup returns CDR1 SEHNR and CDR2 FQNEAQ (reference sequence). The CDR3 consists of 18 residues. Unmatched junction bases numbered 10, after V lost 1 base and J lost 2 bases. Written as DNA, the CDR3 is TGTGCCAGCAGCTTAGAGTGGGACAGGGGAACCCGCAACTATGGCTACACCTTC. This sequence encodes CASSLEWDRGTRNYGYTF.

V and J are TRBV7-9 and TRBJ1-2; possibly TRBD1 for D (6 bases). This CDR3 has 12 amino acids. In germline, CDR1 is SEHNR, CDR2 FQNEAQ (reference sequence). The V end was cut by 5 bases, the J end by 4 bases, with 8 bases between. The CDR3 DNA reads TGTGCCAGCAGCCCACAGGGCTATGGCTACACCTTC. The encoded protein is CASSPQGYGYTF.

The chain recombines TRBV28 with TRBJ2-7, with 7 nucleotides matching TRBD1. Germline V lookup: CDR1 MDHEN, CDR2 SYDVKM. The CDR3 totals 15 residues. J gave up 3 bases and V 5 bases, and 10 bases lay outside the gene matches. This CDR3 is CASSRSGTAFYEQYF. DNA for the CDR3: TGTGCCAGCAGTCGATCCGGGACAGCCTTCTACGAGCAGTACTTC.

V gene TRBV27 combines with J gene TRBJ2-1, with D perhaps matching TRBD2 (6 bases). The ends were cut back, 3 bases at V and 13 bases at J, with 16 bases in the middle. Germline V gene lookup returns CDR1 MNHEY and CDR2 SMNVEV (reference sequence). The CDR3 extends over 13 amino acids. CDR3 in amino acids: CASSFAEGGGQFF. In nucleotides, the CDR3 is TGTGCCAGCAGTTTTGCCGAGGGAGGTGGTCAGTTCTTC.

This clone was observed a handful of times. The chain is built from TRBV10-1 and TRBJ2-1; D possibly corresponds to TRBD1 (6 bases). CDR1 and CDR2 from the germline V gene are WNHNN and SYGVQD (reference sequence). Trimming left V 0 bases short and J 12 bases short, with 12 bases between. This CDR3 has 13 residues. The CDR3 DNA reads as TGCGCCAGCAGTGAGTCTACTATGACAGGGCAGTTCTTC. Its translation: CASSESTMTGQFF.

The rearrangement uses TRBV6-6 and TRBJ1-1; tentative D call: TRBD1 (6 bases). Trimming shortened V by 0 bases and J by 8 bases, and 10 bases separated the two germline ends. The CDR3 length is 13 residues. Germline V gives CDR1 MNHNY, CDR2 SVGAGI (reference sequence). The CDR3 sequence: CASSYSGGTEAFF. CDR3 DNA sequence: TGTGCCAGCAGTTACTCTGGGGGCACAGAAGCTTTCTTT.

The CDR3 bases are TGTGCCAGTAGTGCAGGGGTTTCACCCCTCCACTTT. This sequence encodes CASSAGVSPLHF. J is TRBJ1-6 and V is TRBV19; D might be TRBD1 (6 bases). V dropped 5 bases and J dropped 9 bases, with 8 bases sitting between them. The CDR3 loop spans 12 amino acids. Germline values: CDR1 LNHDA, CDR2 SQIVND (reference sequence).

This clone was seen a single time. The V call is TRBV30, the J call TRBJ2-3; the D gene is possibly TRBD2 (7 bases). This CDR3 has 13 residues. Deletions cut 8 bases from V and 4 bases from J, with 16 bases between. Germline CDR1 is GTSNPN and CDR2 is SVGIG (reference sequence). Here the CDR3 reads CAGTRGGPDTQYF. DNA of the CDR3: TGTGCCGGGACGAGGGGGGGACCAGATACGCAGTATTTT.

The rearrangement joins TRBV28 to TRBJ2-7; D call uncertain. Germline V CDR1 and CDR2: MDHEN, SYDVKM. There are 12 residues in the CDR3. V lost 3 bases, J lost 3 bases, and 6 bases lay in between. CDR3 nucleotides: TGTGCCAGCAGTTTGGTCGGCTACGAGCAGTACTTC. This codes for CASSLVGYEQYF.

The chain combines TRBV7-2 with TRBJ1-1; TRBD1 is a possible D gene (5 bases). Germline CDR1 reads SGHTA; CDR2 reads FQGNSA. The CDR3 is 15 amino acids. Trimming shortened V by 3 bases and J by 4 bases, and 15 bases separated the two germline ends. The CDR3 DNA reads as TGTGCCAGCAGCTTTGGTGGGACTTGGAGCACTGAAGCTTTCTTT. It specifies CASSFGGTWSTEAFF.

J is TRBJ2-1 and V is TRBV27, with D possibly being TRBD2 (6 bases). V lost 0 bases, J lost 7 bases, and 13 bases lay in between. Germline loops: CDR1 MNHEY, CDR2 SMNVEV (reference sequence). The CDR3 sequence is 15 residues long. The CDR3: CASSLSGRRVNEQFF. In nucleotides, the CDR3 is TGTGCCAGCAGTTTATCAGGCAGGAGGGTAAATGAGCAGTTCTTC.

This chain uses TRBV5-1 with TRBJ1-2; D possibly corresponds to TRBD1 (5 bases). V was shortened by 4 bases and J by 3 bases, with 13 bases between the two germline ends. Per the germline V gene, CDR1 is SGHRS and CDR2 is YFSETQ. The CDR3 has 14 amino acids. The CDR3: CASSPAGGDYGYTF. In DNA, the CDR3 is TGCGCCAGCAGCCCCGCGGGGGGAGACTATGGCTACACCTTC. Full variable domain (rest looked up from reference TRBV5-1 and TRBJ1-2): KAGVTQTPRYLIKTRGQQVTLSCSPISGHRSVSWYQQTPGQGLQFLFEYFSETQRNKGNFPGRFSGRQFSNSRSEMNVSTLELGDSALYLCASSPAGGDYGYTFGSGTRLTVV.

The chain joins TRBV28 to TRBJ2-4; 11 bases are a match to TRBD2. There are 19 residues in the CDR3. From germline, CDR1 is MDHEN and CDR2 SYDVKM. The ends lost 3 bases at V and 7 bases at J; junction bases unmatched: 17. Here the CDR3 DNA reads TGTGCCAGCAGTTTGCCCCCCCATTCCACTAGCGGGAGAGGGAACATTCAGTACTTC. It specifies CASSLPPHSTSGRGNIQYF. Using reference TRBV28 and TRBJ2-4 for the parts outside the CDR3, the full variable domain is DVKVTQSSRYLVKRTGEKVFLECVQDMDHENMFWYRQDPGLGLRLIYFSYDVKMKEKGDIPEGYSVSREKKERFSLILESASTNQTSMYLCASSLPPHSTSGRGNIQYFGAGTRLSVL.

The chain combines TRBV7-6 with TRBJ1-1; 7 positions agree with TRBD1. Germline V gene lookup returns CDR1 SGHVS and CDR2 FNYEAQ. This CDR3 spans 14 amino acids. V dropped 5 bases and J dropped 1; count of bases not matched to a gene: 4. The CDR3 region is CASSQGGGNTEAFF. CDR3 DNA sequence: TGTGCCAGCAGCCAGGGGGGCGGGAACACTGAAGCTTTCTTT.